One and the same sample provided the 18 T cell receptor beta chains below, sequenced in a study of blood T cell repertoires in COVID-19. The data were produced by immunoSEQ multiplex PCR, yet TCRdb's version contains in-frame clones alone and is incomplete. The table shows 390,000 or so clones, with 83% occurring only once. Sequenced sample: PBMCs or T cells enriched from blood (not recorded which). These receptors all stem from a woman in her forties or fifties who had recovered from COVID-19.

The DNA for the CDR3 is TGTGCCAGCAGTTATCGGGAGGGTGCAGATACGCAGTATTTT. Translation: CASSYREGADTQYF. The rearrangement joins TRBV6-2 or TRBV6-3 to TRBJ2-3; 8 nucleotides agree with TRBD2. Per the germline V gene, CDR1 is MNHEY and CDR2 is SVGEGT. CDR3 length: 14 amino acids. V shed 3 bases and J 4 bases; nucleotides not matched to a gene: 3.

This clone was seen only a few times. The chain uses TRBV19 and TRBJ1-3, with 7 bases lining up with TRBD1. The CDR3 is 16 amino acids. V gave up 4 bases and J gave up 0 bases; unmatched junction bases: 6. Germline V lookup: CDR1 LNHDA, CDR2 SQIVND (reference sequence). The CDR3, as DNA: TGTGCCAGTAGTAGGACAGGATTCTCCTCTGGAAACACCATATATTTT. It specifies CASSRTGFSSGNTIYF.

The gene calls are TRBV4-3 and TRBJ2-3; 8 nucleotides agree with TRBD2. Germline V gene data show CDR1 as LGHNA and CDR2 as YSLEER. The CDR3 consists of 15 residues. V was pared by 3 bases and J by 6 bases, with 8 bases of the junction left unmatched. The CDR3 spells CASSQETSASDTQYF. CDR3 nucleotides: TGCGCCAGCAGCCAGGAGACTAGCGCCTCGGATACGCAGTATTTT.

This chain links TRBV7-9 with TRBJ2-7, with a possible D match to TRBD1 (5 bases). The length of the CDR3 is 13 residues. CDR1 and CDR2 from the germline V gene are SEHNR and FQNEAQ (reference sequence). V lost 3 bases to trimming and J lost 3 bases, with 9 bases between them. The CDR3 is CASSLGRDYEQYF. The CDR3 region has the DNA TGTGCCAGCAGCTTGGGCAGGGACTACGAGCAGTACTTC.

Turning to this clone: In the same sample, other DNA sequences code for this CDR3. The chain couples TRBV5-1 to TRBJ2-5, with D maybe TRBD1 (6 bases). Looked up from germline, CDR1 is SGHRS and CDR2 is YFSETQ. V was cut by 2 bases and J by 4 bases, with 6 bases left in between. This CDR3 has 12 amino acids. The CDR3 sequence is CASSLQGETQYF. CDR3 sequence (DNA): TGCGCCAGCAGCTTACAGGGAGAGACCCAGTACTTC.

The chain combines TRBV10-3 with TRBJ1-2, with D maybe TRBD1 (6 bases). V lost 10 bases and J 8 bases, leaving 20 bases between the germline ends. This CDR3 is 13 amino acids long. Germline V gene data show CDR1 as ENHRY and CDR2 as SYGVKD. The CDR3 DNA reads as TGTGCCACCCACCGGGACACGGAGGACGGCTACACCTTC. Residues: CATHRDTEDGYTF.

V is TRBV7-2 and J is TRBJ2-7; 11 bases match TRBD1. Germline CDR1 and CDR2: SGHTA and FQGNSA. The V segment lost 5 bases and the J segment 4 bases; nucleotides outside the gene matches: 13. This CDR3 has 17 amino acids. The CDR3 reads CASSLGQGAGRVYEQYF. In DNA form, the CDR3 reads TGTGCCAGCAGCCTAGGACAGGGGGCAGGAAGAGTATACGAGCAGTACTTC.

Within the sample, this clone is medium-sized. This chain uses TRBV27 with TRBJ2-1; 11 nucleotides match TRBD2. The CDR3 covers 16 residues. The germline gives CDR1 MNHEY, CDR2 SMNVEV (reference sequence). V gave up 2 bases and J gave up 9 bases; unmatched junction bases: 9. The CDR3 sequence is CASSLLAGGRGSEQFF. The DNA of the CDR3 is TGTGCCAGCAGTTTACTAGCGGGGGGACGGGGTAGTGAGCAGTTCTTC.

The V gene is TRBV11-3, the J gene TRBJ1-5; perhaps TRBD1 as D (5 bases). This CDR3 contains 15 residues. Germline V gives CDR1 SGHNT, CDR2 YENEEA. With 5 bases removed from V and 1 base from J, the gap between germline ends came to 12 bases. The CDR3 spells CASSPGRGSNQPQHF. The CDR3 DNA reads TGTGCCAGCAGCCCGGGGCGGGGAAGCAATCAGCCCCAGCATTTT.

The gene calls are TRBV11-2 and TRBJ1-6, with 7 bases identical to TRBD1. The trim removed 5 bases at V and 6 bases at J, leaving 10 bases unmatched. Looked up from germline, CDR1 is SGHAT and CDR2 is FQNNGV. The CDR3 spans 16 residues. The CDR3, as DNA: TGTGCCAGCAGCCGGGACAGCCAAGGGGGTAATTCACCCCTCCACTTT. It yields the protein CASSRDSQGGNSPLHF.

This clone was observed a few times. V gene TRBV3-1 (or the pseudogene TRBV3-2) combines with J gene TRBJ1-2; D uncertain. Germline loops: CDR1 LGHDT, CDR2 YNNKEL (reference sequence). The CDR3 length is 13 residues. The V gene lost 4 bases and the J gene lost 11 bases, with 17 bases spanning the gap. The CDR3 bases are TGTGCCAGCAGCCGGGCAGGAAACACGGGGTACACCTTC. Translated, it gives CASSRAGNTGYTF.

There are a few counts of this clone. V usage is TRBV4-3 and J usage is TRBJ1-2; TRBD1 matches 10 bases. V lost 4 bases to trimming and J lost 8 bases; unmatched junction nucleotides: 13. Germline loops: CDR1 LGHNA, CDR2 YSLEER. The CDR3 totals 16 residues. The CDR3, as DNA: TGCGCCAGCAGCCCCCAGACCGGGACAGGGGATGCGGGCTACACCTTC. This gives the protein CASSPQTGTGDAGYTF.

The chain employs TRBV10-3 and TRBJ2-7; 8 nucleotides match TRBD1. The CDR3 covers 14 residues. The germline CDR1 and CDR2 sequences are ENHRY and SYGVKD. The trim removed 6 bases at V and 3 bases at J, leaving 7 bases unmatched. The CDR3 is CAISPGQGGYEQYF. The CDR3 coding sequence is TGTGCCATCAGCCCCGGACAGGGAGGCTACGAGCAGTACTTC.

The chain employs TRBV27 and TRBJ2-5; a possible D gene is TRBD2 (6 bases). V lost 6 bases and J 5 bases, leaving 16 bases between the germline ends. This CDR3 has 14 amino acids. Germline V gene lookup returns CDR1 MNHEY and CDR2 SMNVEV (reference sequence). The CDR3 loop is CASSLLATLETQYF. CDR3 DNA sequence: TGTGCCAGCAGCCTACTAGCCACCTTGGAGACCCAGTACTTC.

CDR3 nucleotides: TGTGCCAGCAGTGAAATTGGGCCTGGCGATTCACCCCTCCACTTT. This codes for CASSEIGPGDSPLHF. The chain employs TRBV6-1 and TRBJ1-6; D is undetermined. Germline CDR1 reads MNHNS; CDR2 reads SASEGT. The V end was cut by 2 bases, the J end by 8 bases, with 13 bases between. CDR3 size: 15 residues.

The chain joins TRBV7-2 to TRBJ2-3; 13 nucleotides align to TRBD2. This CDR3 has 17 residues. V dropped 5 bases and J dropped 3; count of bases not matched to a gene: 8. CDR1 is SGHTA, CDR2 FQGNSA, per germline. The CDR3 protein is CASSPGLAGAWTDTQYF. DNA for the CDR3: TGTGCCAGCAGCCCTGGACTAGCGGGAGCCTGGACAGATACGCAGTATTTT.

V gene TRBV4-1 combines with J gene TRBJ2-7; a weak D match, TRBD1 (6 bases). The CDR3 is 15 residues long. CDR1 and CDR2 from the germline V gene are MGHRA and YSYEKL. With 4 bases removed from V and 2 bases from J, the gap between germline ends came to 15 bases. DNA of the CDR3: TGCGCCAGCAGCCTACTGGGCAGGGGACCCTACGAGCAGTACTTC. Protein product: CASSLLGRGPYEQYF.

This clone was recorded at least ten times. The genes are TRBV6-4 and TRBJ1-5; unclear D gene. V was clipped by 4 bases and J by 5 bases, with 9 bases between them. CDR1 and CDR2 (germline): MRHNA, SNTAGT. CDR3 size: 13 residues. The DNA for the CDR3 is TGTGCCAGCAGTGCTTTCGGGGATCAGCCCCAGCATTTT. Protein sequence: CASSAFGDQPQHF.